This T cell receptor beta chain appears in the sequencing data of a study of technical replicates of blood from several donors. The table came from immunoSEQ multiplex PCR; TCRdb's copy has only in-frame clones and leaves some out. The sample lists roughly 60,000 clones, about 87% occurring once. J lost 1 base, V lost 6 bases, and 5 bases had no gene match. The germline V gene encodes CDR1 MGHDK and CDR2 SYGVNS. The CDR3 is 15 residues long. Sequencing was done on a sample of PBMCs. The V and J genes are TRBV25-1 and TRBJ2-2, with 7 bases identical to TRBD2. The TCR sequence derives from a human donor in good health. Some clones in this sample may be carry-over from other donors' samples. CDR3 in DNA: TGTGCCAGCAGGGGGATAGCGGGGAACACCGGGGAGCTGTTTTTT. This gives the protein CASRGIAGNTGELFF. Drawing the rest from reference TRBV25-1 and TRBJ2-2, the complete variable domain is EADIYQTPRYLVIGTGKKITLECSQTMGHDKMYWYQQDPGMELHLIHYSYGVNSTEKGDLSSESTVSRIRTEHFPLTLESARPSHTSQYLCASRGIAGNTGELFFGEGSRLTVL.